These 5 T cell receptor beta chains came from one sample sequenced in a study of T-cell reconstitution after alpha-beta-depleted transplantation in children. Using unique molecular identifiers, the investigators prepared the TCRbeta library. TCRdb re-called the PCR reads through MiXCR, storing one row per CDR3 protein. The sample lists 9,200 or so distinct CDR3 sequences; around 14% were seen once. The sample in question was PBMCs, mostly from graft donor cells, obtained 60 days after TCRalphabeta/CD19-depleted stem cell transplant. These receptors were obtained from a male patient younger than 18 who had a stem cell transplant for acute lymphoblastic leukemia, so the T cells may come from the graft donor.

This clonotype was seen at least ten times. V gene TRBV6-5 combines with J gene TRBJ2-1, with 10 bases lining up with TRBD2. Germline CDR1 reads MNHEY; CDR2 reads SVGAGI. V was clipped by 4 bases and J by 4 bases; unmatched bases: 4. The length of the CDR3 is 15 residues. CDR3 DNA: TGTGCCAGCAGTTCCACTAGCGGGGATTACAATGAGCAGTTCTTC. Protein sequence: CASSSTSGDYNEQFF.

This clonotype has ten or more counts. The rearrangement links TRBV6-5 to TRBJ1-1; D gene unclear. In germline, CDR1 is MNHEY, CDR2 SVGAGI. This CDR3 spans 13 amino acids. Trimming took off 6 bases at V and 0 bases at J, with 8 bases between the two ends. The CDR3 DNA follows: TGTGCCAGCAGGGGAGAGGTGAACACTGAAGCTTTCTTT. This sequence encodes CASRGEVNTEAFF.

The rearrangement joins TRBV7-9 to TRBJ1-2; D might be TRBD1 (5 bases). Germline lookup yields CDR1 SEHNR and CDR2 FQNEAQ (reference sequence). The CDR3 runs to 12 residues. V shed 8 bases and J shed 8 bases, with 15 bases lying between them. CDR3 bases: TGTGCCAGCGCTAGGGGCACCCCGGGCTACACCTTC. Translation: CASARGTPGYTF.

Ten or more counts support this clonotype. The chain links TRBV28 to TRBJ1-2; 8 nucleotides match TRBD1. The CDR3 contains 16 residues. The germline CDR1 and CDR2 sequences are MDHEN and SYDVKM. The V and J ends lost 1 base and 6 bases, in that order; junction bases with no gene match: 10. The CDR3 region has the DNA TGTGCCAGCAGTTTATACCTCATGACAGGGGTTAATGGCTACACCTTC. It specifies CASSLYLMTGVNGYTF.

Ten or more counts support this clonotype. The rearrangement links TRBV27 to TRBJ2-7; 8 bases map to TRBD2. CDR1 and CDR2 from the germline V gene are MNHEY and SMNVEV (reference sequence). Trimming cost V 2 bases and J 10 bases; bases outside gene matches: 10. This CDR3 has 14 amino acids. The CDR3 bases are TGTGCCAGCAGTTTAGGTAGCGGGGTCCGGGACCAGTACTTC. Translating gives CASSLGSGVRDQYF.